The 22 T cell receptor beta chains presented below share a single source sample, sequenced in a study of PD-L1 blockade in urothelial cancer. Only in-frame clones appear in the TCRdb table, and some are missing; sequencing was by immunoSEQ multiplex PCR. The sample lists approximately 48,000 clones; approximately 79% were seen once. Time point reported: pretreatment peripheral blood. This sample comprised PBMCs, obtained around atezolizumab (anti-PD-L1) treatment. These receptors originate from a man in his 70s with urothelial cancer.

The CDR3 reads CASQDRGTGELFF. The CDR3 coding sequence is TGTGCCAGCCAAGACAGGGGCACCGGGGAGCTGTTTTTT. The chain couples TRBV11-3 to TRBJ2-2; 8 nucleotides agree with TRBD1. V was pared by 8 bases and J by 4 bases, with 3 bases of the junction left unmatched. Germline V CDR1 and CDR2: SGHNT, YENEEA. The CDR3 contains 13 residues. The whole variable domain, remainder taken from reference TRBV11-3 and TRBJ2-2, is EAGVVQSPRYKIIEKKQPVAFWCNPISGHNTLYWYLQNLGQGPELLIRYENEEAVDDSQLPKDRFSAERLKGVDSTLKIQPAELGDSAVYLCASQDRGTGELFFGEGSRLTVL.

The rearrangement links TRBV19 to TRBJ1-1; possible D gene TRBD1, 5 bases. The CDR3 extends over 16 amino acids. CDR1 and CDR2 from the germline V gene are LNHDA and SQIVND (reference sequence). V lost 0 bases to trimming and J lost 9 bases, with 20 bases between them. For the CDR3, the DNA is TGTGCCAGTAGTATAGACAGTACCGGGACTCCCTTTAAAGCTTTCTTT. Encoded protein: CASSIDSTGTPFKAFF.

This sequence joins TRBV27 and TRBJ2-7; 7 nucleotides line up with TRBD1. The CDR3 is made up of 14 amino acids. The germline V gene encodes CDR1 MNHEY and CDR2 SMNVEV (reference sequence). V gave up 6 bases and J gave up 1 base; unmatched junction bases: 6. The CDR3 loop is CASRRNRGSYEQYF. In DNA, the CDR3 is TGTGCCAGCAGAAGAAACAGGGGATCCTACGAGCAGTACTTC.

The V and J genes are TRBV25-1 and TRBJ1-3; D possibly corresponds to TRBD1 (5 bases). Trimming removed 7 bases from V and 2 bases from J, with 9 bases in between. Germline V gene data show CDR1 as MGHDK and CDR2 as SYGVNS. CDR3 length: 13 residues. Written as DNA, the CDR3 is TGTGCCAGCAAGGGGTCAACTGGAAACACCATATATTTT. Translated: CASKGSTGNTIYF.

This chain connects TRBV6-6 to TRBJ1-5, with TRBD1 matching over 7 bases. The CDR3 length is 16 residues. The ends lost 2 bases at V and 1 base at J; junction bases unmatched: 5. Per the germline V gene, CDR1 is MNHNY and CDR2 is SVGAGI (reference sequence). The CDR3 coding sequence is TGTGCCAGCAGTTACATGGAACAGGGGAGCAATCAGCCCCAGCATTTT. Translated, it gives CASSYMEQGSNQPQHF.

The CDR3 DNA follows: TGTGCCAGCAGCTTAGGGGCTAGCCCTGGGGCCAACGTCCTGACTTTC. Translating gives CASSLGASPGANVLTF. The chain carries TRBV7-6 and TRBJ2-6; a possible D gene is TRBD2 (5 bases). Germline V gene data show CDR1 as SGHVS and CDR2 as FNYEAQ. The CDR3 length is 16 residues. Trimming pared 1 base from V and 2 bases from J, leaving 9 bases between.

V and J are TRBV7-9 and TRBJ2-7; D uncertain. CDR3 length: 12 residues. Trimming took off 1 base at V and 5 bases at J, with 6 bases between the two ends. CDR1 and CDR2 (germline): SEHNR, FQNEAQ (reference sequence). The CDR3 loop is CASSLGGDEQYF. The CDR3 DNA sequence: TGTGCCAGCAGCTTAGGAGGAGACGAGCAGTACTTC.

The rearrangement joins TRBV11-2 to TRBJ2-2; D is possibly TRBD2 (6 bases). Trimming stripped 2 bases from V and 4 bases from J, with 14 bases between. The CDR3 runs 16 residues. Germline lookup yields CDR1 SGHAT and CDR2 FQNNGV. The CDR3: CASSLLVQGGTGELFF. Written as DNA, the CDR3 is TGTGCCAGCAGCTTATTAGTGCAGGGAGGCACCGGGGAGCTGTTTTTT.

The J gene is TRBJ2-6, the V gene TRBV9, with D possibly being TRBD1 (5 bases). The CDR3 extends over 18 amino acids. Trimming cost V 4 bases and J 0 bases, with 17 bases left between them. CDR1 is SGDLS and CDR2 is YYNGEE in the germline V gene. CDR3 residues: CASSPNPTDSSGANVLTF. DNA for the CDR3: TGTGCCAGCAGCCCGAACCCTACCGACAGCTCTGGGGCCAACGTCCTGACTTTC. Variable domain in full (rest from reference TRBV9 and TRBJ2-6): DSGVTQTPKHLITATGQRVTLRCSPRSGDLSVYWYQQSLDQGLQFLIQYYNGEERAKGNILERFSAQQFPDLHSELNLSSLELGDSALYFCASSPNPTDSSGANVLTFGAGSRLTVL.

The rearrangement joins TRBV27 to TRBJ2-1, with 9 bases fitting TRBD2. CDR3 length equals 15 residues. Germline V lookup: CDR1 MNHEY, CDR2 SMNVEV (reference sequence). The V and J ends lost 6 bases and 6 bases, in that order; junction bases with no gene match: 9. CDR3 amino acids: CASRLGTSQVNEQFF. DNA for the CDR3: TGTGCCAGCAGACTCGGGACTAGCCAAGTCAATGAGCAGTTCTTC.

This chain joins TRBV30 and TRBJ2-1; 8 bases fit TRBD2. This CDR3 has 17 residues. V lost 0 bases and J lost 0; bases outside the gene matches: 7. The germline CDR1 and CDR2 sequences are GTSNPN and SVGIG (reference sequence). As DNA, the CDR3 is TGTGCCTGGAGTGTAGCGGGGGACGGACGCTCCTACAATGAGCAGTTCTTC. It codes for CAWSVAGDGRSYNEQFF.

CDR3 region: CASRPTGNTEAFF. CDR3 DNA sequence: TGTGCCAGTAGACCGACAGGGAATACTGAAGCTTTCTTT. V is TRBV19 and J is TRBJ1-1, with 7 bases fitting TRBD1. With V trimmed by 6 bases and J by 5 bases, 6 bases remained unmatched. Looked up from germline, CDR1 is LNHDA and CDR2 is SQIVND (reference sequence). There are 13 residues in the CDR3.

This chain links TRBV28 with TRBJ2-5; 7 nucleotides line up with TRBD1. CDR3 length: 13 residues. The V and J ends lost 6 bases and 7 bases, in that order; junction bases with no gene match: 8. CDR1 is MDHEN, CDR2 SYDVKM, per germline. CDR3 residues: CASSRDRVATQYF. CDR3 DNA sequence: TGTGCCAGCAGCCGTGACAGGGTTGCGACCCAGTACTTC.

The V gene is TRBV28, the J gene TRBJ2-1; 12 bases map to TRBD2. V trimming: 3 bases; J trimming: 7 bases; junction bases outside the gene matches: 7. The CDR3 is 16 amino acids. Germline-derived CDR1 and CDR2 are MDHEN and SYDVKM. CDR3 residues: CASSLLTSGRGNEQFF. Written as DNA, the CDR3 is TGTGCCAGCAGTTTGTTGACTAGCGGGAGAGGGAATGAGCAGTTCTTC.

The chain carries TRBV6-6 and TRBJ2-2; 7 bases agree with TRBD2. The J segment lost 8 bases and the V segment lost 5 bases, leaving 11 bases of the junction unmatched. The length of the CDR3 is 15 residues. Germline-derived CDR1 and CDR2 are MNHNY and SVGAGI (reference sequence). CDR3 loop: CASSSGTPAQGELFF. Written as DNA, the CDR3 is TGTGCCAGCAGTAGCGGGACCCCCGCACAAGGGGAGCTGTTTTTT.

This clone appeared a few times. The genes are TRBV4-2 and TRBJ2-1, with a tentative D call TRBD1 (5 bases). Germline lookup yields CDR1 LGHNA and CDR2 YNFKEQ. This CDR3 has 16 amino acids. Trimming left V 1 base short and J 1 base short, with 11 bases between. In DNA, the CDR3 is TGTGCCAGCAGCCAAGGATGGGGCCTTTCCTACAATGAGCAGTTCTTC. Translating it yields CASSQGWGLSYNEQFF.

The chain carries TRBV5-1 and TRBJ2-1; 12 bases map to TRBD2. After removal of 3 bases from V and 1 base from J, the junction contained 5 bases not matched to a gene. This CDR3 has 17 residues. CDR1 and CDR2 (germline): SGHRS, YFSETQ. Here the CDR3 DNA reads TGCGCCAGCAGCTGGCTAGCGGGAGGGCGGTCCTACAATGAGCAGTTCTTC. This gives the protein CASSWLAGGRSYNEQFF.

The genes are TRBV4-1 and TRBJ1-2; 8 positions agree with TRBD1. Trimming at V came to 4 bases and at J to 4 bases, leaving 8 bases not matched to a gene. Germline CDR1 reads MGHRA; CDR2 reads YSYEKL. This CDR3 has 15 residues. CDR3 residues: CASSRNSGTGYGYTF. The CDR3 coding sequence is TGCGCCAGCAGCCGAAATTCCGGGACAGGCTATGGCTACACCTTC.

The chain employs TRBV5-1 and TRBJ2-3; D is undetermined. The CDR3 extends over 14 amino acids. Trimming took 0 bases from V and 1 from J, leaving 6 bases between them. In germline, CDR1 is SGHRS, CDR2 YFSETQ. The CDR3 nucleotides are TGCGCCAGCAGCTTGGGGCTAGGCACAGATACGCAGTATTTT. It encodes CASSLGLGTDTQYF.

V is TRBV30 and J is TRBJ1-2; D remains unclear. This CDR3 is 15 amino acids long. V shed 5 bases and J shed 0 bases, with 16 bases lying between them. Germline values: CDR1 GTSNPN, CDR2 SVGIG (reference sequence). CDR3 loop: CAWEIGRSTNYGYTF. The CDR3 coding sequence is TGTGCCTGGGAAATTGGGCGTTCCACTAACTATGGCTACACCTTC.

This clone was counted ten times or more. The rearrangement joins TRBV18 to TRBJ1-2; D is uncertain. The CDR3 runs to 13 residues. Germline CDR1 reads KGHSH; CDR2 reads LQKENI. With 10 bases removed from V and 3 bases from J, the gap between germline ends came to 15 bases. The CDR3 bases are TGTGCCAATGGAGGTGGGCAGGACTATGGCTACACCTTC. It codes for CANGGGQDYGYTF.

This clone was counted once. This chain links TRBV28 with TRBJ2-3; 7 bases fit TRBD2. This CDR3 region has 16 residues. The germline CDR1 and CDR2 sequences are MDHEN and SYDVKM. Unmatched junction bases numbered 8, after V lost 5 bases and J lost 0 bases. CDR3 region: CASSLALADSTDTQYF. As DNA, the CDR3 is TGTGCCAGCAGTCTTGCCCTAGCGGATAGCACAGATACGCAGTATTTT.